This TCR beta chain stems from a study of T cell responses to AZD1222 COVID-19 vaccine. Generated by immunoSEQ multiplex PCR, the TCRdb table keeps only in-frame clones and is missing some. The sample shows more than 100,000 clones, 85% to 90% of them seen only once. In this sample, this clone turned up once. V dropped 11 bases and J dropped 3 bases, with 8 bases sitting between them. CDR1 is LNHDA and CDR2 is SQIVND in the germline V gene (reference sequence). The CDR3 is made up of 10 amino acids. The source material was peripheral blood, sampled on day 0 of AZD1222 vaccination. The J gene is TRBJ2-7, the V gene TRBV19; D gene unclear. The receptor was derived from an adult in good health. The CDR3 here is CAARGYEQYF. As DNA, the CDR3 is TGTGCCGCCAGAGGCTACGAGCAGTACTTC.